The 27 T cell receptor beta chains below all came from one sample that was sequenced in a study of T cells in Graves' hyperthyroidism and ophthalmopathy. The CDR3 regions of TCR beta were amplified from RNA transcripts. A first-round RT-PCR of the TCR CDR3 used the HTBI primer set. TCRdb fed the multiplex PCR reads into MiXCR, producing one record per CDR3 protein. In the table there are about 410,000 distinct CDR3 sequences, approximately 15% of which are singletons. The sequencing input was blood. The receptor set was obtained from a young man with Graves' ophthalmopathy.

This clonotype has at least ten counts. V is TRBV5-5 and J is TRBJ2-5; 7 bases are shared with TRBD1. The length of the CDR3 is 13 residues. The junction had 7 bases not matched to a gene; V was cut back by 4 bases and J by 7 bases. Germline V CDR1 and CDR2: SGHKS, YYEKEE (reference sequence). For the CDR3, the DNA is TGTGCCAGCAGCCCCGGACAGGAACGGACCCAGTACTTC. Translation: CASSPGQERTQYF.

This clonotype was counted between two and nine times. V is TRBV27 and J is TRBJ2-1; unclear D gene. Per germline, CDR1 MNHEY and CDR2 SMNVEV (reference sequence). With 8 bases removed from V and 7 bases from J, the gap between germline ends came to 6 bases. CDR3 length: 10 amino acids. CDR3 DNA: TGTGCCAGCGGTTGGAATGAGCAGTTCTTC. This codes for CASGWNEQFF.

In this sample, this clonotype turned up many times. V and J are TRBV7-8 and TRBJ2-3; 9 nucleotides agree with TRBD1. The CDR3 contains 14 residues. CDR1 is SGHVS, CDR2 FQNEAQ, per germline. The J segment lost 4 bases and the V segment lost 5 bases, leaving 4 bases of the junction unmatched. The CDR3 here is CASSMDRGSDTQYF. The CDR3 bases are TGTGCCAGCAGCATGGACAGGGGCTCAGATACGCAGTATTTT.

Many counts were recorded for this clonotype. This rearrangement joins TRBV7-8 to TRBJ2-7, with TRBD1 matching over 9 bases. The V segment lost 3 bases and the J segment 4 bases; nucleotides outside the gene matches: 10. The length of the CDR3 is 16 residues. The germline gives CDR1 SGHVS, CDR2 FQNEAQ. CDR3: CASSFIPGQGQYEQYF. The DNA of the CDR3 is TGTGCCAGCAGCTTTATTCCGGGACAGGGTCAGTACGAGCAGTACTTC.

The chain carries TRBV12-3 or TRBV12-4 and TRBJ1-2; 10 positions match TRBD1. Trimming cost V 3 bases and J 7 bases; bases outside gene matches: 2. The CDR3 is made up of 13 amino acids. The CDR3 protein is CASSLTGGGGYTF. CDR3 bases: TGTGCCAGCAGTTTGACAGGGGGCGGTGGCTACACCTTC.

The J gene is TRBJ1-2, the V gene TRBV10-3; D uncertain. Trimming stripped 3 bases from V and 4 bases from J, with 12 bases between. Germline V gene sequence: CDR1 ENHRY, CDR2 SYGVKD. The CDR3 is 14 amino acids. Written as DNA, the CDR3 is TGTGCCATCAGTGACACTTCGGGCTTCTATGGCTACACCTTC. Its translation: CAISDTSGFYGYTF.

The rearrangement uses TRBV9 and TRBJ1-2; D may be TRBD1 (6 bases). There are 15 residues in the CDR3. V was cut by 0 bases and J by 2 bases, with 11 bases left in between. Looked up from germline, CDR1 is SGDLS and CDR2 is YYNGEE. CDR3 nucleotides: TGTGCCAGCAGCGTAGCTGGGGGGCAGAACTATGGCTACACCTTC. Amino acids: CASSVAGGQNYGYTF.

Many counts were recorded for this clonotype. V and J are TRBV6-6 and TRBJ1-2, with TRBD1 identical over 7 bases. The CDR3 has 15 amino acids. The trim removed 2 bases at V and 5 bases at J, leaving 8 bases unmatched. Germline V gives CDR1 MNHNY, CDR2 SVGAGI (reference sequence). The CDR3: CASSYLFVQGYGYTF. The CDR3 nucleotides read TGTGCCAGCAGTTACCTGTTTGTACAGGGGTATGGCTACACCTTC.

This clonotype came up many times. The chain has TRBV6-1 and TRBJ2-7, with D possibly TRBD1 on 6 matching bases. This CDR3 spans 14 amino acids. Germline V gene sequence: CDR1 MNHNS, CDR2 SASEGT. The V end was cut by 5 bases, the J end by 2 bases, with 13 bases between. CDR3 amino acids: CASSPTGSTYEQYF. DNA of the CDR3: TGTGCCAGCAGTCCGACAGGCAGCACCTACGAGCAGTACTTC.

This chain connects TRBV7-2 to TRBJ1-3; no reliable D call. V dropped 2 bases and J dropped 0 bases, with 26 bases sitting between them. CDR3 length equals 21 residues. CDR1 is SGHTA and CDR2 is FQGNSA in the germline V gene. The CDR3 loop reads CASSLYVPINDIESSGNTIYF. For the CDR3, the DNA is TGTGCCAGCAGCTTATATGTCCCCATCAATGATATCGAAAGCTCTGGAAACACCATATATTTT.

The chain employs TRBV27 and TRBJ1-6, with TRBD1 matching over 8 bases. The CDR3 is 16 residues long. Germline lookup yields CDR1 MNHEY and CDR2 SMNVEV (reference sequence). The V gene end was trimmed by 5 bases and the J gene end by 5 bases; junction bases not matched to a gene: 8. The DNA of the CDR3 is TGTGCCAGCAGTCCCCACCTGGACAGGGATAATTCACCCCTCCACTTT. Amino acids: CASSPHLDRDNSPLHF.

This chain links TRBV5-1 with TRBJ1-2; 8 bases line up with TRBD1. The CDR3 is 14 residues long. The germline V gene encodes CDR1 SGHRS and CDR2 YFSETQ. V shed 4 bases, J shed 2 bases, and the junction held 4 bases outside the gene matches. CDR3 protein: CASSIQGENYGYTF. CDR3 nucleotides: TGCGCCAGCAGCATACAGGGGGAGAACTATGGCTACACCTTC.

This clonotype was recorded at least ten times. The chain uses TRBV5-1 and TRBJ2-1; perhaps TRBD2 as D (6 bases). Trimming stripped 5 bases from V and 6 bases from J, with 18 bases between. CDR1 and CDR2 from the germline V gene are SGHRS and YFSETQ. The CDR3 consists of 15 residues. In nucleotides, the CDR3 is TGCGCCAGCAGACCAGGCGGGGAGGACCTCAATGAGCAGTTCTTC. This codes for CASRPGGEDLNEQFF.

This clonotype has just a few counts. CDR3: CASSTQQGGGYGYTF. DNA for the CDR3: TGTGCCAGCAGCACCCAACAGGGAGGAGGCTATGGCTACACCTTC. The V and J genes are TRBV9 and TRBJ1-2, with D possibly TRBD1 on 6 matching bases. Per germline, CDR1 SGDLS and CDR2 YYNGEE. The V end lost 4 bases, the J end lost 4 bases, and 17 bases lay between the germline ends. The length of the CDR3 is 15 residues. Using reference TRBV9 and TRBJ1-2 for the parts outside the CDR3, the full variable domain is DSGVTQTPKHLITATGQRVTLRCSPRSGDLSVYWYQQSLDQGLQFLIQYYNGEERAKGNILERFSAQQFPDLHSELNLSSLELGDSALYFCASSTQQGGGYGYTFGSGTRLTVV.

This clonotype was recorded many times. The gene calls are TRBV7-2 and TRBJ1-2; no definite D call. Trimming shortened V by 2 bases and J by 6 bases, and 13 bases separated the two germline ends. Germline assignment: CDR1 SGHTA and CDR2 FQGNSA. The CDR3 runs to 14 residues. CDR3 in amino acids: CASSLSPPTDGYTF. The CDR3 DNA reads TGTGCCAGCAGCTTAAGTCCTCCCACAGATGGCTACACCTTC.

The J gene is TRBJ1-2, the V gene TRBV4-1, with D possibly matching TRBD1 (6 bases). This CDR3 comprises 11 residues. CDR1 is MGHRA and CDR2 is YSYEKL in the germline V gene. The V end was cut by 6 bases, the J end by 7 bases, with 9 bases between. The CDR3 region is CASREDSGYTF. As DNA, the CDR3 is TGCGCCAGCAGGGAGGACAGTGGCTACACCTTC.

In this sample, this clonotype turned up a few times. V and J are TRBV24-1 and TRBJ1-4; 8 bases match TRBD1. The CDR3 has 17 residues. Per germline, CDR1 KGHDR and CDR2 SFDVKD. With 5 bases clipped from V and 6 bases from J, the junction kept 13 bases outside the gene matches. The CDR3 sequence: CATSGLPTGTGDEKLFF. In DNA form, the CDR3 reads TGTGCCACCAGTGGTCTTCCGACCGGGACAGGAGATGAAAAACTGTTTTTT.

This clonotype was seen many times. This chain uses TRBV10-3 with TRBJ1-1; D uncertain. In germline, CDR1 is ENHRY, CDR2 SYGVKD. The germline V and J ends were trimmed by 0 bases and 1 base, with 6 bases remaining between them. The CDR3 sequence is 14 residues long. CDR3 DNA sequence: TGTGCCATCAGTGAGTCTACTGCGAACACTGAAGCTTTCTTT. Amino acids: CAISESTANTEAFF.

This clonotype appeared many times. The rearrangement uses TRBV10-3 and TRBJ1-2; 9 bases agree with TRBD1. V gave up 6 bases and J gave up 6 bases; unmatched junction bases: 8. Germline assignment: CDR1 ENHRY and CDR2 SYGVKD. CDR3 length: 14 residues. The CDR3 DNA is TGTGCCATCAGCGGACAGGGGACTACTAATGGCTACACCTTC. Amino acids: CAISGQGTTNGYTF.

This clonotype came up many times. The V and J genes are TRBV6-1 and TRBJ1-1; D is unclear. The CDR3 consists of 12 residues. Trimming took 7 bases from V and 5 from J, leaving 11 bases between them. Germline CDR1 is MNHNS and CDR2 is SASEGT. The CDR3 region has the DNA TGTGCCAGCAAAGACCCGGAAACTGAAGCTTTCTTT. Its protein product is CASKDPETEAFF.

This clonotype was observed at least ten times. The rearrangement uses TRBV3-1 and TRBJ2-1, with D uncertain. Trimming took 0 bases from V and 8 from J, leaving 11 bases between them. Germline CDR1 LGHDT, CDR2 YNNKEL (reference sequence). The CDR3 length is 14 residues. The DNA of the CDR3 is TGTGCCAGCAGCCAAGAAGGTCTAACAGATGAGCAGTTCTTC. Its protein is CASSQEGLTDEQFF.

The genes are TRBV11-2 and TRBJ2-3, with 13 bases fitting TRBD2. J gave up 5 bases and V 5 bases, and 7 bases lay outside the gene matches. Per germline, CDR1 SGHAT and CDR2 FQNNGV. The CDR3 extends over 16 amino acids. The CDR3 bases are TGTGCCAGCAGCGGAGGGACTAGCGGGGCCATAGATACGCAGTATTTT. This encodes CASSGGTSGAIDTQYF.

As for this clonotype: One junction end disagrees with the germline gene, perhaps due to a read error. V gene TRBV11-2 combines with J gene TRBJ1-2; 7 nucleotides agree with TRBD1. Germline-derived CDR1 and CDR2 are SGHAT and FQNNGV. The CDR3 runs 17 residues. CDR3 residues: CASSPGGGGAFVYGYTF. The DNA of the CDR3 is TGCGCCAGCAGCCCCGGGGGAGGGGGCGCTTTCGTCTATGGCTACACCTTC.

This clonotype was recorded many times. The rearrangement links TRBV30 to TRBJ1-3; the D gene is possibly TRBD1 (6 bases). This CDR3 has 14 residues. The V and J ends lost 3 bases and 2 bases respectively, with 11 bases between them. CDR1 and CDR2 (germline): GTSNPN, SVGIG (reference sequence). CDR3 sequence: CAWSDGQTGNTIYF. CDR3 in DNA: TGTGCCTGGAGCGACGGACAGACTGGAAACACCATATATTTT.

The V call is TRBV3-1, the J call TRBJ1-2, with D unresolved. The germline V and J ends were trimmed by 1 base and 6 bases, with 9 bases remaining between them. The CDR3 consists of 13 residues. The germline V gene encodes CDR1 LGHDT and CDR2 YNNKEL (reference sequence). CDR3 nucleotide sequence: TGTGCCAGCAGCCAAGTGGGATTTGATGGCTACACCTTC. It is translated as CASSQVGFDGYTF.

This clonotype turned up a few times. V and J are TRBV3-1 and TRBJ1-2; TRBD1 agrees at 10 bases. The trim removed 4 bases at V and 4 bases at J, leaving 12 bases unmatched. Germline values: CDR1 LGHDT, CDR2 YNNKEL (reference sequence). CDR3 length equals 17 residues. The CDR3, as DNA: TGTGCCAGCAGCCCCGGGCTCGGGACAGGGGTTCCCTATGGCTACACCTTC. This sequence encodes CASSPGLGTGVPYGYTF.

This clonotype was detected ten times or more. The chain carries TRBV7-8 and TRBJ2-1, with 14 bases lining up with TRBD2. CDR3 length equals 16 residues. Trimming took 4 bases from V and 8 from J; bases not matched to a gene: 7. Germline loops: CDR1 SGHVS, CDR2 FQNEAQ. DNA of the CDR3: TGTGCCAGCAGCTCGGGACTAGCGGGAGAGGTTTATGAGCAGTTCTTC. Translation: CASSSGLAGEVYEQFF.